This TCR beta chain was identified in a study of control samples from healthy donors and cancer patients. Profiled with immunoSEQ multiplex PCR; TCRdb holds only in-frame clones, not every one. This sample has under 85,000 clones, with approximately 84% found just once. CDR3 length: 15 residues. Germline V gene lookup returns CDR1 SGDLS and CDR2 YYNGEE. Trimming took 3 bases from V and 8 from J; bases not matched to a gene: 5. The chain is built from TRBV9 and TRBJ2-1; 13 nucleotides agree with TRBD2. The sequenced sample was PBMCs. The receptor was derived from a woman aged 50 to 65 with lung cancer. The CDR3 loop is CASSATSGGVYEQFF. CDR3 in DNA: TGTGCCAGCAGCGCTACTAGCGGGGGGGTCTATGAGCAGTTCTTC.